The table lists the clone carrying this T cell receptor (beta chain) with a count of one. This sample is drawn from a study of blood T cell repertoires in COVID-19. Study information: COVID-19 samples, acute and convalescent, were from the United States, Italy and Spain. PBMCs, B-cell-depleted T cells, or T cells were the source of the cDNA or gDNA that made up the material.

Original handling: Estimates of nucleated cell counts were drawn from the amplification of reference gene primers. Profiling relied on immunoSEQ multiplex PCR, and the TCRdb table lists in-frame clones only, not all of them. D and trimming were read from the DNA, whereas the V and J calls and clone size are those reported in that table. The sample holds about 120,000 clones, 80% to 90% seen once. Source material: peripheral blood. The sequence was collected from a human donor in a cohort sampled during active COVID-19.

In DNA, the CDR3 is TGTGCCAGCAGCTTAGCGCGCCTAGCGGGGGGACTCACAGATACGCAGTATTTT. The encoded protein is CASSLARLAGGLTDTQYF. The chain recombines TRBV7-2 with TRBJ2-3, with 11 bases aligning to TRBD2. The CDR3 consists of 18 residues. The junction had 7 bases not matched to a gene; V was cut back by 0 bases and J by 2 bases. The germline V gene has CDR1 SGHTA and CDR2 FQGNSA.